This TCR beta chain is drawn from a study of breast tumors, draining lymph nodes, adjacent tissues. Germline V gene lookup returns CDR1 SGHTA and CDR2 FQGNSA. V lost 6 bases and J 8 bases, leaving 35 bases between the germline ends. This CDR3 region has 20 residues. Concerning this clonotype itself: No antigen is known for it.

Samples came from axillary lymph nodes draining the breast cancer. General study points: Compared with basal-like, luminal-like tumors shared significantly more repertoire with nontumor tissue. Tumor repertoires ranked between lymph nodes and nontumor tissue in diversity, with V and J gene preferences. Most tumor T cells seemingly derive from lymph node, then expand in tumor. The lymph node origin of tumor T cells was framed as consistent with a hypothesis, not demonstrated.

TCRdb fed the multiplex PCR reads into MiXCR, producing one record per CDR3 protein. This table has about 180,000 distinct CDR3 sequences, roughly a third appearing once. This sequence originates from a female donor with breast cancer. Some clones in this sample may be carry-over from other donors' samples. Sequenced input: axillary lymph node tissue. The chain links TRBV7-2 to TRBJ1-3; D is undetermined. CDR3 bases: TGTGCCAGCAGTAAAGCCCCCAGCGGGAGGGCCGGGGTAATTCGAGACACCATATATTTT. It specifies CASSKAPSGRAGVIRDTIYF.